This T cell receptor (beta chain) was sequenced during a study of blood T cell repertoires in COVID-19. Across the study: The United States, Italy and Spain were the sources of the acute and convalescent COVID-19 samples. T cells, B-cell-depleted T cells, or PBMCs supplied cDNA or gDNA.

V was trimmed by 5 bases and J by 4 bases, leaving 11 bases between them. This CDR3 has 13 amino acids. Germline CDR1 ENHRY, CDR2 SYGVKD. Original processing methods: Using reference gene primer amplification, nucleated cell counts were estimated. Sequencing used immunoSEQ multiplex PCR; TCRdb keeps in-frame clones, though not all of them. Clonal size and the V and J genes are those of that table, whereas D and trimming came from the DNA. This sample carries some 250,000 clones, 75% to 90% of them seen once, and the ten largest clones take about 27%. The sample was peripheral blood. The chain is built from TRBV10-3 and TRBJ1-1, with a possible D match to TRBD1 (5 bases). This clonotype was sampled from a man in his forties with acute or convalescent COVID-19. Here the CDR3 reads CAISPWDFTEAFF. CDR3 nucleotides: TGTGCCATCAGTCCCTGGGACTTCACTGAAGCTTTCTTT.